One TCR beta chain is described in this entry. These data are taken from a study of Ad26.COV2.S vaccination and SARS-CoV-2 variants. V dropped 6 bases and J dropped 6 bases, with 11 bases sitting between them. CDR3 length: 13 amino acids. Germline CDR1 ENHRY, CDR2 SYGVKD. Treatment reported: some 20 received Ad26.COV2.S at low or high dose, single or two shots; roughly five received placebo; per-sample allocation not given. All samples were drawn on day 63, counting from the first vaccine or placebo injection. The sample came from a Boston adult aged 18-55 years. Sequencing used immunoSEQ multiplex PCR; TCRdb keeps in-frame clones, though not all of them. This table has about 480,000 clones, 87% appearing once.

This receptor was identified in a person aged 18-65 years who received the Ad26.COV2.S COVID-19 vaccine or a placebo. Sequenced here: peripheral blood, sampled in a trial of Ad26.COV2.S vaccine versus placebo. V gene TRBV10-3 combines with J gene TRBJ2-2; D is undetermined. CDR3: CAIRKFGPGELFF. CDR3 nucleotide sequence: TGTGCCATCAGAAAATTCGGTCCCGGGGAGCTGTTTTTT.